This T cell receptor beta chain came from a study of early stage breast cancer tumors. Study conclusions and caveats: Unsorted bulk genomic DNA sequencing lacked pairing and functional marker data. Blood repertoires resembled normal breast more than tumor.

Assay: immunoSEQ multiplex PCR; the TCRdb copy retains only in-frame clones and omits some. The sample comprises more than 55,000 clones, 80% of which are singletons, and about 4.8% rests with the top ten. The CDR3 consists of 15 residues. V was shortened by 9 bases and J by 4 bases, with 21 bases between the two germline ends. The germline CDR1 and CDR2 sequences are MDHEN and SYDVKM. Regarding this clone: Its antigen is unidentified.

This sequence originates from a person in their 40s with breast cancer. Sequences were obtained from blood. The chain joins TRBV28 to TRBJ1-1; D not certain. The DNA of the CDR3 is TGTGCCAGTACGGAGGAAGGGCGAGGGATCACTGAAGCTTTCTTT. The encoded protein is CASTEEGRGITEAFF.